This T cell receptor beta chain appears in the sequencing data of a study of glioma-infiltrating T cells. V gave up 0 bases and J gave up 5 bases; unmatched junction bases: 8. The CDR3 contains 17 residues. The germline V gene encodes CDR1 MGHRA and CDR2 YSYEKL. Comments on this clonotype: Its antigen is unknown.

Using RNA template, CDR3s of TCR alpha and beta were amplified with iRepertoire arm-PCR. TCRdb processed the multiplex PCR reads anew with MiXCR; each CDR3 protein has one entry. This sample has 400,000 or so distinct CDR3 sequences; 41% occur once, and the top ten carry around 11%. Points from the study as a whole: Shared blood CDR3 signature motifs marked patients with low tissue-blood divergence.

Source material: glioma tissue, nonneoplastic brain tissue, or PBMCs (not recorded which). The chain has TRBV4-1 and TRBJ2-3; 10 bases align to TRBD2. This sequence originates from a human donor with low-grade glioma or glioblastoma, undergoing nonglioma brain surgery, or in good health (not recorded which). CDR3 nucleotide sequence: TGCGCCAGCAGCCAAGATTGGGCTAGCGGGAGTGGAGATACGCAGTATTTT. It yields the protein CASSQDWASGSGDTQYF.